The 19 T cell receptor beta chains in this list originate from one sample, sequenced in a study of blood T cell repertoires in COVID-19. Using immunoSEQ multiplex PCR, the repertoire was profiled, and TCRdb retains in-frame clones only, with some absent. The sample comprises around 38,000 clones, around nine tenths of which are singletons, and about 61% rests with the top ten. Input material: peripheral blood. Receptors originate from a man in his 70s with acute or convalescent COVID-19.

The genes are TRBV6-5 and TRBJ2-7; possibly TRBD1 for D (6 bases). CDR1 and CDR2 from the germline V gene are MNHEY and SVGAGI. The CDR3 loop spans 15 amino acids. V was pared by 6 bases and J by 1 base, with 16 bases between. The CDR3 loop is CASRVDRIYSYEQYF. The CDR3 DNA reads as TGTGCCAGCAGAGTGGACAGAATATATTCCTACGAGCAGTACTTC.

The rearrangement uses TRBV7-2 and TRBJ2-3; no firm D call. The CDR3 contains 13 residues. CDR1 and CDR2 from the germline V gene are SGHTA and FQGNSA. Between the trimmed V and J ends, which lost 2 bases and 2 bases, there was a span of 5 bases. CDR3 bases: TGTGCCAGCAGCTTACAAAACACAGATACGCAGTATTTT. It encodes CASSLQNTDTQYF.

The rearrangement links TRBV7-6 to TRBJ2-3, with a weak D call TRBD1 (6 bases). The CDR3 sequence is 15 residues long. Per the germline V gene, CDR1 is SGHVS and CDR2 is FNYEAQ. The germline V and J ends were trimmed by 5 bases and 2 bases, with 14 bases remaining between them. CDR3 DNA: TGTGCCAGCAGCCCCCCATACAGGGCCACAGATACGCAGTATTTT. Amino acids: CASSPPYRATDTQYF.

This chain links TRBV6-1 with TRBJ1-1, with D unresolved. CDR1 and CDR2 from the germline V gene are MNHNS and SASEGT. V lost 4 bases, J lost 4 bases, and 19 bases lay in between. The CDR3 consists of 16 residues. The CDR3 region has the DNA TGTGCCAGCAGTGGACTGAGTCGGGGTGAGGCCACTGAAGCTTTCTTT. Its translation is CASSGLSRGEATEAFF.

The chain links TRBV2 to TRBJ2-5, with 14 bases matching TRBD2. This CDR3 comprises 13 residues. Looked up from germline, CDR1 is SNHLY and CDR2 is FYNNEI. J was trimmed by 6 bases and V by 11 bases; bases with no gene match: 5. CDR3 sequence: CASRTSGRKTQYF. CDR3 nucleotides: TGTGCCTCCAGGACTAGCGGGAGGAAGACCCAGTACTTC.

CDR3 nucleotide sequence: TGTGCCAGCTCACAACCTAACAGGGGCGATAATTCACCCCTCCACTTT. This translates into CASSQPNRGDNSPLHF. This chain links TRBV18 with TRBJ1-6; 7 nucleotides align to TRBD1. V gave up 4 bases and J gave up 5 bases; unmatched junction bases: 8. The germline gives CDR1 KGHSH, CDR2 LQKENI. The CDR3 is 16 amino acids.

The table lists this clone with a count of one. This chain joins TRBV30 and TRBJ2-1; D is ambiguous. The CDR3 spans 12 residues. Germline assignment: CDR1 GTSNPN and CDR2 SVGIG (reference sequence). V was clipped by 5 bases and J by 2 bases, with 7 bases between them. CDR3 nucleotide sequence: TGTGCCTGGGCAGAGGCCTACAATGAGCAGTTCTTC. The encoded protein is CAWAEAYNEQFF.

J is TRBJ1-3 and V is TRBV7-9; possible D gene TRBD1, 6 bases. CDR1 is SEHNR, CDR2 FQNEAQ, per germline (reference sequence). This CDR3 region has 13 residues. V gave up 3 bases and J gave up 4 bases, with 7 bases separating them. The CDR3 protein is CASSFGTGNTIYF. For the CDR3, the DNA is TGTGCCAGCAGCTTTGGGACAGGAAACACCATATATTTT.

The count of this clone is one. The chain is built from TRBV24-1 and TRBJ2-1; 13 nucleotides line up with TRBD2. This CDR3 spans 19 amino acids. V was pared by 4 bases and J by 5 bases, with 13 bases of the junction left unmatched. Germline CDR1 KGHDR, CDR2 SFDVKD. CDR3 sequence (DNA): TGTGCCACCAGTGACCCCGGGACTAGCGGGGCCCCTGAAAACAATGAGCAGTTCTTC. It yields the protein CATSDPGTSGAPENNEQFF.

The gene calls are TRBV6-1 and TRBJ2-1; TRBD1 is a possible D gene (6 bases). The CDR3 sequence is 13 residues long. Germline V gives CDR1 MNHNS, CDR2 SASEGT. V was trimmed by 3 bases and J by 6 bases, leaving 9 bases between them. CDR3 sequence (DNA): TGTGCCAGCAGTGACAGGGGCGGCAATGAGCAGTTCTTC. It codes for CASSDRGGNEQFF.

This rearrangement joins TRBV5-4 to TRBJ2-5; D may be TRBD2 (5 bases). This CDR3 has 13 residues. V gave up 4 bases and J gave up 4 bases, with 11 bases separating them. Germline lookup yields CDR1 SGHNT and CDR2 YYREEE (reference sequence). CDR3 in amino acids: CASSQDYGETQYF. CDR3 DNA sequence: TGTGCCAGCAGCCAAGACTATGGAGAGACCCAGTACTTC.

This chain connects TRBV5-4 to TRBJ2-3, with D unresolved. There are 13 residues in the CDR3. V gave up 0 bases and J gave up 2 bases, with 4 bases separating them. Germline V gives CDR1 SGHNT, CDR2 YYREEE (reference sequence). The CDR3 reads CASSLDFTDTQYF. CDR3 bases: TGTGCCAGCAGCTTGGACTTCACAGATACGCAGTATTTT.

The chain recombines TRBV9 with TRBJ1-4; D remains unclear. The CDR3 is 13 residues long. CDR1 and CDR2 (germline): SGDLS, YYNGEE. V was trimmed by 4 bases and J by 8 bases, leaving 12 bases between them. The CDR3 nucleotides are TGTGCCAGCAGCCCAGCAGGCCAGGAAAAACTGTTTTTT. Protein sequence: CASSPAGQEKLFF.

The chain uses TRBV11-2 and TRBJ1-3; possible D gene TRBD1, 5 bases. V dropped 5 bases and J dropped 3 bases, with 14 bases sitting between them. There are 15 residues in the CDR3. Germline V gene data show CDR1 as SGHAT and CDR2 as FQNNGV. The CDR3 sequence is CASSLVVGVGNTIYF. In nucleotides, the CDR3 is TGTGCCAGCAGCCTAGTGGTAGGGGTTGGAAACACCATATATTTT.

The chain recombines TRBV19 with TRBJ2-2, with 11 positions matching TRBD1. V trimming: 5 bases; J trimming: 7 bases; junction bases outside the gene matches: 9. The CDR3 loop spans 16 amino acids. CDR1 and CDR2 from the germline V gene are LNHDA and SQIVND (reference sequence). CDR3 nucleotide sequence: TGTGCCAGTAGTGCCGCCGGGACAGGGGGTGTCGGGGAGCTGTTTTTT. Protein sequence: CASSAAGTGGVGELFF.

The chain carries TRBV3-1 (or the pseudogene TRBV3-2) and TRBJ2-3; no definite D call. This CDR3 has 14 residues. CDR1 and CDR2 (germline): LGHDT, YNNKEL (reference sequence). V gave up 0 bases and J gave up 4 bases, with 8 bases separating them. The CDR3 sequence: CASSQDLAADTQYF. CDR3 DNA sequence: TGTGCCAGCAGCCAAGATCTGGCAGCAGATACGCAGTATTTT.

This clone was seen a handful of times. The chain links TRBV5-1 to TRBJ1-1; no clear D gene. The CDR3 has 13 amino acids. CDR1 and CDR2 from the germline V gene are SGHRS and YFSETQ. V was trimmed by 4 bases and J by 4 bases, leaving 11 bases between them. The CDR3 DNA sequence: TGCGCCAGCAGCGGGATACGGGGCACTGAAGCTTTCTTT. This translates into CASSGIRGTEAFF. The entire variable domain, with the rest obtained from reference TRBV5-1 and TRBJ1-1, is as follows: KAGVTQTPRYLIKTRGQQVTLSCSPISGHRSVSWYQQTPGQGLQFLFEYFSETQRNKGNFPGRFSGRQFSNSRSEMNVSTLELGDSALYLCASSGIRGTEAFFGQGTRLTVV.

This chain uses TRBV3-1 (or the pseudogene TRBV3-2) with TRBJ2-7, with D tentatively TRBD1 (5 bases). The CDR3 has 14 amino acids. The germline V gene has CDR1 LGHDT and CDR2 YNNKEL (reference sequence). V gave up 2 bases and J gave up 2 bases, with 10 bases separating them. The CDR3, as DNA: TGTGCCAGCAGCCAAAACAGGAGAGCCTACGAGCAGTACTTC. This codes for CASSQNRRAYEQYF.

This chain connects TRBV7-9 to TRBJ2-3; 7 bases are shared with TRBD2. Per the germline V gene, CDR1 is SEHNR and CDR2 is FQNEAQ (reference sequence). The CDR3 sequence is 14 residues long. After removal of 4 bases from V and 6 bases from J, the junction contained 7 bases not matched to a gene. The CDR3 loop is CASSSRLASDTQYF. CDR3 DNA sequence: TGTGCCAGCAGCTCCAGACTAGCATCGGATACGCAGTATTTT.